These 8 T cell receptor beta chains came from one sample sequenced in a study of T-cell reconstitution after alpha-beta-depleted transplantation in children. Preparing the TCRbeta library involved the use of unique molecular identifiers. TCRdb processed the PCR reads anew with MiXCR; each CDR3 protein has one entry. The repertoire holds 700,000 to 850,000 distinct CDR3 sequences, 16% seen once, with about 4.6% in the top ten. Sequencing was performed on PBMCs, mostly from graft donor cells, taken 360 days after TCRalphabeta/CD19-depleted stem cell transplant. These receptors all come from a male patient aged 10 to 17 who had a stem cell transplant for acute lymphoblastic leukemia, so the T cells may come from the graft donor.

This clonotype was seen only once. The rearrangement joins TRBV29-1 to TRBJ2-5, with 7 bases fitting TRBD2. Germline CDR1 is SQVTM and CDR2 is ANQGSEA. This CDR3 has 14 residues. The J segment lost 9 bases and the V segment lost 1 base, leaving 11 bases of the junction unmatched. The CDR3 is CSVEAASLGRAQYF. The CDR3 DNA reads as TGCAGCGTTGAAGCCGCGTCGCTGGGGAGGGCCCAGTACTTC.

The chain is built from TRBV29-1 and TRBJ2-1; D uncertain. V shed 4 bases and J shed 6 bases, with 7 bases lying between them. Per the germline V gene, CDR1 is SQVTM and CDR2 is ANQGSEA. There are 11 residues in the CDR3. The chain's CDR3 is CSVGGSNEQFF. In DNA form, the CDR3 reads TGCAGCGTTGGGGGTAGCAATGAGCAGTTCTTC.

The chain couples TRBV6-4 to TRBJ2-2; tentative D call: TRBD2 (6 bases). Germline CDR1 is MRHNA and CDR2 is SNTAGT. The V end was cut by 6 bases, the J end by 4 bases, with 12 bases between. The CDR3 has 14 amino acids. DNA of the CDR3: TGTGCCAGCAGCCGCGGGGACGGCACCGGGGAGCTGTTTTTT. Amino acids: CASSRGDGTGELFF.

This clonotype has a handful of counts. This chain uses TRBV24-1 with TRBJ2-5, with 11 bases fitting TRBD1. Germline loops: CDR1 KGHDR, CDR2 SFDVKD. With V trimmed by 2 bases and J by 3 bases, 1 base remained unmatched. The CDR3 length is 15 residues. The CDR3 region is CATSDWTGGEETQYF. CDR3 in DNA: TGTGCCACCAGTGATTGGACAGGGGGCGAAGAGACCCAGTACTTC.

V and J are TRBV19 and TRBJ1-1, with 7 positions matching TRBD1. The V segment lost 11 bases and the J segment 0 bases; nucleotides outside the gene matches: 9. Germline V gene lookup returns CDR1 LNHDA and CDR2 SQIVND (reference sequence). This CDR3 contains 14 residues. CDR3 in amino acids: CASGTARMNTEAFF. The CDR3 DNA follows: TGTGCCTCGGGGACAGCTAGAATGAACACTGAAGCTTTCTTT.

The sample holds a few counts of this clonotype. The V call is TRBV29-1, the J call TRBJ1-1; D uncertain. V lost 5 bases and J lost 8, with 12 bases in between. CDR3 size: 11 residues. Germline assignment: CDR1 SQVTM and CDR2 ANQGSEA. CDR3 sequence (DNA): TGCAGCGTTTCTTCTCCGGTGGAAGCTTTCTTT. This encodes CSVSSPVEAFF.

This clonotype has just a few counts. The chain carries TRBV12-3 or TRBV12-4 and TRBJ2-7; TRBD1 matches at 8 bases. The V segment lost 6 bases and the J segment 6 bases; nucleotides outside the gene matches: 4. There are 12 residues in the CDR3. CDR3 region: CASRRTGSEQYF. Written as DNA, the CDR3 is TGTGCCAGCAGACGGACAGGGTCCGAGCAGTACTTC.

CDR3 loop: CASGGGRKSTDTQYF. DNA for the CDR3: TGTGCCAGCGGTGGCGGACGGAAAAGCACAGATACGCAGTATTTT. V is TRBV7-9 and J is TRBJ2-3; no clear D. Germline lookup yields CDR1 SEHNR and CDR2 FQNEAQ (reference sequence). V was cut by 8 bases and J by 0 bases, with 15 bases left in between. CDR3 length: 15 amino acids.